What follows is one TCR beta chain and its context. Antigen: not known. This sample is part of a study of graft-versus-host responses after intestinal transplantation. TCRdb's table, derived via immunoSEQ multiplex PCR, lists solely in-frame clones and lacks some. The sample has about 70,000 clones, 75% to 90% seen once; the top ten hold 0.39%. The germline gives CDR1 LNHDA, CDR2 SQIVND (reference sequence). The V segment lost 7 bases and the J segment 8 bases; nucleotides outside the gene matches: 8. The CDR3 is made up of 13 amino acids. This sequence originates from a human donor who was the organ donor for an intestinal transplant. This chain joins TRBV19 and TRBJ2-1, with TRBD1 matching over 7 bases. Sequencing used unstimulated CD4+ T cells sorted from spleen or lymph node cells, obtained before transplant. Here the CDR3 reads CASNANRGDEQFF. In DNA form, the CDR3 reads TGTGCCAGTAACGCGAACAGGGGTGATGAGCAGTTCTTC.